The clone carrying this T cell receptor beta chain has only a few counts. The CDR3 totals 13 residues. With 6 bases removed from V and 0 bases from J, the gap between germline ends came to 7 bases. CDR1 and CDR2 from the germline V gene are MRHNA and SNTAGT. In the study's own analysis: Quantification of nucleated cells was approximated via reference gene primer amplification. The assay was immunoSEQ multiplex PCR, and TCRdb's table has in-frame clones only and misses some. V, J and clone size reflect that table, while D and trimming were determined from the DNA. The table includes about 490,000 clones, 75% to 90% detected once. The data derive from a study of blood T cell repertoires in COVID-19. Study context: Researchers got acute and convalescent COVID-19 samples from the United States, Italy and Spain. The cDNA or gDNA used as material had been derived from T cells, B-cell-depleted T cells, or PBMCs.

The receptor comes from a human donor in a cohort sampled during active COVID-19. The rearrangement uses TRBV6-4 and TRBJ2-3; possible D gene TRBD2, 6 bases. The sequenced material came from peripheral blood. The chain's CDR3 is CASSRESTDTQYF. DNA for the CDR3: TGTGCCAGCAGCCGGGAGAGCACAGATACGCAGTATTTT.